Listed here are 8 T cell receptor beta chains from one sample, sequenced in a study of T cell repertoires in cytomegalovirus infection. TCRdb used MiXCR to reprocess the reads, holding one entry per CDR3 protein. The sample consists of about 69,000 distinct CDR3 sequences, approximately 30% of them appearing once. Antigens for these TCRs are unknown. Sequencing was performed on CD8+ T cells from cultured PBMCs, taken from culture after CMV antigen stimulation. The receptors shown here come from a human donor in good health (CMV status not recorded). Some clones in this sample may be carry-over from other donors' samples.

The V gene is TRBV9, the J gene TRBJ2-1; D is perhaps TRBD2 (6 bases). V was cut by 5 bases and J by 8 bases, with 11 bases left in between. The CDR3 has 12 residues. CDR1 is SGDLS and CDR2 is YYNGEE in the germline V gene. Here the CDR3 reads CASSPTSDEQFF. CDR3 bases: TGTGCCAGCAGTCCGACTAGTGATGAGCAGTTCTTC.

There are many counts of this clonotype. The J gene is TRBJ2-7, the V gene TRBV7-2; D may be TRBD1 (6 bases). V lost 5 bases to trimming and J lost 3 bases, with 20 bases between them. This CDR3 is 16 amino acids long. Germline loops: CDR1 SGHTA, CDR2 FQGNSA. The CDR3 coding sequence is TGTGCCAGCAGCCGGACCGGCAAGGGGGTGGACTACGAGCAGTACTTC. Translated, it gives CASSRTGKGVDYEQYF.

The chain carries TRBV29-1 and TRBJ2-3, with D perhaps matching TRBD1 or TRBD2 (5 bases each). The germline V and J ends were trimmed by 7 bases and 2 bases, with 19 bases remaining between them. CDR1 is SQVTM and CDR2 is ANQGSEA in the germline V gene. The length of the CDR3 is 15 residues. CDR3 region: CSAYSRDGYTDTQYF. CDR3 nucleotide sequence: TGCAGCGCATACTCCAGGGACGGATACACAGATACGCAGTATTTT.

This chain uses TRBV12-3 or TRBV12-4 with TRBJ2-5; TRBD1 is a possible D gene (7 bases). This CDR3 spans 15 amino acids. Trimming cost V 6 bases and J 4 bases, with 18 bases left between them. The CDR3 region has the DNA TGTGCCAGCAGCCAGGGGGGCGGTCAGGGAGAGACCCAGTACTTC. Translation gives CASSQGGGQGETQYF.

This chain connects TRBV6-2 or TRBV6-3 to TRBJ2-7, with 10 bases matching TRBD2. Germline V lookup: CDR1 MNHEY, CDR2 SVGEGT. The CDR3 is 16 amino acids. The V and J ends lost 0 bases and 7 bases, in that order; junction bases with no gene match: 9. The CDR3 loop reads CASSYSVLAGEVEQYF. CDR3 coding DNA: TGTGCCAGCAGTTACTCGGTTCTAGCGGGAGAAGTGGAGCAGTACTTC.

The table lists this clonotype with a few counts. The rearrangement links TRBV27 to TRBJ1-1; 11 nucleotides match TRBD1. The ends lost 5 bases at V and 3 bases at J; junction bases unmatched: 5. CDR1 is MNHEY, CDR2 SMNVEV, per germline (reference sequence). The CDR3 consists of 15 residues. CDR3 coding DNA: TGTGCCAGCAGTCCCGGGACAGGGGGGGACACTGAAGCTTTCTTT. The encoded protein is CASSPGTGGDTEAFF.

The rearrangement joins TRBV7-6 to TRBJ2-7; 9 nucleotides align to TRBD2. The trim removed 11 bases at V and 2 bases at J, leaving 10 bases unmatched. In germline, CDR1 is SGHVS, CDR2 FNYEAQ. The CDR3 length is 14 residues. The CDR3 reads CASTAGGLTYEQYF. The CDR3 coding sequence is TGTGCCTCCACGGCGGGGGGGTTAACCTACGAGCAGTACTTC.

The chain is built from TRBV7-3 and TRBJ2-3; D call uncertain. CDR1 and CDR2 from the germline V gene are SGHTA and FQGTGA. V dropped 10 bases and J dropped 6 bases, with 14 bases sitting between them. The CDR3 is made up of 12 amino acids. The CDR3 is CATPPNGDTQYF. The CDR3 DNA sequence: TGTGCCACACCCCCTAACGGGGATACGCAGTATTTT. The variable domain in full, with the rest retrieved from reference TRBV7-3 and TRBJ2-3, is GAGVSQTPSNKVTEKGKYVELRCDPISGHTALYWYRQSLGQGPEFLIYFQGTGAADDSGLPNDRFFAVRPEGSVSTLKIQRTERGDSAVYLCATPPNGDTQYFGPGTRLTVL.